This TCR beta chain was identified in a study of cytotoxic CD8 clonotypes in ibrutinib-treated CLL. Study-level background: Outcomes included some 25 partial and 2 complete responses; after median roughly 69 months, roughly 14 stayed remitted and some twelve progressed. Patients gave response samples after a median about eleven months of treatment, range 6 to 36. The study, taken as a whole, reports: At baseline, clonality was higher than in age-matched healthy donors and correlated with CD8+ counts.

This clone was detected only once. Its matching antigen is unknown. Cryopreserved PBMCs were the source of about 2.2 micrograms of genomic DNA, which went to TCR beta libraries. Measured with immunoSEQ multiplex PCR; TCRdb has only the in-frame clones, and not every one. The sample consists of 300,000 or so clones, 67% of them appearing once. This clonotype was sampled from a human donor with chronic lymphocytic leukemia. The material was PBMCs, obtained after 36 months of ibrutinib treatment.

DNA for the CDR3: TGCAGCGTTGTTCGGACGGCCAACAATGAGCAGTTCTTC. It codes for CSVVRTANNEQFF. The gene calls are TRBV29-1 and TRBJ2-1; D uncertain. The CDR3 covers 13 residues. V lost 4 bases, J lost 5 bases, and 12 bases lay in between. The V gene's germline CDR1 is SQVTM and CDR2 ANQGSEA.